The T cell receptor (beta chain) described here comes from a study of vaccination and CD4 T cells after COVID-19. Study information: Two Hispanic individuals were among six male and four female convalescent patients. The BNT162b2 or mRNA-1273 vaccine was given to participants in two doses. Median time from second vaccine dose to sampling was about 70 days (14 to 241).

An Oncomine TCR Beta short-read assay was used to sequence the DNA from cultured CD4+ T cells. One entry per CDR3 protein results from TCRdb running MiXCR on the PCR reads. Among approximately 15,000 distinct CDR3 sequences listed, under 80% were seen once. Described treatment: approximately 9-day PBMC culture with coronavirus spike peptide pools or control peptides (ViraFEST assay). Per well, some 2.2 million PBMCs were cultured in the presence of about 9.2 IU/ml IL-2 and around 10 ug/ml peptide pools. In germline, CDR1 is MNHEY, CDR2 SVGEGT. The CDR3 contains 16 residues. The J segment lost 7 bases and the V segment lost 6 bases, leaving 12 bases of the junction unmatched. As concerns this clonotype: The target antigen is unknown.

Sequencing was done on a sample of CD4+ T cells from blood, cultured in vitro. This clonotype was sampled from a human donor who had recovered from COVID-19. The chain links TRBV6-2 or TRBV6-3 to TRBJ2-1; 10 bases map to TRBD2. For the CDR3, the DNA is TGTGCCAGCAGGGATCAACTAGCGGGACTCTATAATGAGCAGTTCTTC. Amino acids: CASRDQLAGLYNEQFF.